Presented here are 14 T cell receptor beta chains from one specimen sequenced in a study of metastatic and nonmetastatic thyroid tumors. Every patient underwent thyroid surgery untreated. TCRdb re-called clones from the PCR reads using MiXCR. Of fewer than 40,000 clones in the sample, 20% to 30% were seen once. The sequenced sample was blood. These receptors were collected from a female donor with papillary thyroid cancer or a benign thyroid nodule (not recorded which). Some clones in this sample may be carry-over from other donors' samples.

This clone was recorded at least ten times. The chain joins TRBV2 to TRBJ1-1; D ambiguous. The CDR3 is 15 residues long. CDR1 and CDR2 from the germline V gene are SNHLY and FYNNEI. The V gene lost 1 base and the J gene lost 0 bases, with 9 bases spanning the gap. CDR3 in amino acids: CASSEGRLMNTEAFF. As DNA, the CDR3 is TGTGCCAGCAGTGAAGGCCGGCTCATGAACACTGAAGCTTTCTTT.

This clone has a count of ten or more. The chain recombines TRBV5-1 with TRBJ2-7, with TRBD2 identical over 10 bases. The CDR3 runs to 17 residues. V was clipped by 1 base and J by 2 bases; unmatched bases: 9. The germline gives CDR1 SGHRS, CDR2 YFSETQ. The CDR3 DNA reads TGCGCCAGCAGCTTGAAACTAGCGGGATCGTCCGCCTACGAGCAGTACTTC. This gives the protein CASSLKLAGSSAYEQYF.

This rearrangement joins TRBV10-3 to TRBJ1-6; tentative D call: TRBD1 (6 bases). Germline V lookup: CDR1 ENHRY, CDR2 SYGVKD. Trimming cost V 3 bases and J 8 bases, with 17 bases left between them. The CDR3 has 16 residues. The CDR3 DNA follows: TGTGCCATCAGTGATGAGGGGGATAAATGGGATTCACCCCTCCACTTT. Protein: CAISDEGDKWDSPLHF.

This clone was counted ten times or more. This chain connects TRBV4-2 to TRBJ2-1; 7 bases fit TRBD2. Looked up from germline, CDR1 is LGHNA and CDR2 is YNFKEQ. V shed 1 base and J 0 bases; nucleotides not matched to a gene: 9. This CDR3 is built from 18 residues. The CDR3 DNA is TGTGCCAGCAGCCAAGGGATTAGCGGGCCCCACTCCTACAATGAGCAGTTCTTC. Translated: CASSQGISGPHSYNEQFF.

Many counts were recorded for this clone. The chain's CDR3 is CASSTGTSGRFYEQYF. As DNA, the CDR3 is TGTGCCAGCAGCACCGGGACTAGCGGCCGTTTCTACGAGCAGTACTTC. The V gene is TRBV5-6, the J gene TRBJ2-7; 11 bases fit TRBD2. This CDR3 is 16 amino acids long. V shed 4 bases, J shed 3 bases, and the junction held 9 bases outside the gene matches. In germline, CDR1 is SGHDT, CDR2 YYEEEE.

This clone was found many times. V usage is TRBV20-1 and J usage is TRBJ2-1; no definite D call. Trimming took 5 bases from V and 1 from J, leaving 15 bases between them. The CDR3 extends over 15 amino acids. In germline, CDR1 is DFQATT, CDR2 SNEGSKA (reference sequence). CDR3 residues: CSASELTRSYNEQFF. CDR3 nucleotide sequence: TGCAGTGCTTCAGAACTGACCAGGTCCTACAATGAGCAGTTCTTC.

This chain uses TRBV7-2 with TRBJ2-7; TRBD2 is a possible D gene (6 bases). The germline V and J ends were trimmed by 5 bases and 2 bases, with 13 bases remaining between them. CDR1 is SGHTA, CDR2 FQGNSA, per germline. CDR3 length: 14 residues. CDR3 protein: CASSQLAATYEQYF. The CDR3, as DNA: TGTGCCAGCAGCCAATTAGCGGCAACCTACGAGCAGTACTTC.

This clone showed up many times. The chain couples TRBV5-1 to TRBJ1-5; 9 bases map to TRBD1. Germline V gives CDR1 SGHRS, CDR2 YFSETQ. The CDR3 runs to 14 residues. The V gene end was trimmed by 5 bases and the J gene end by 4 bases; junction bases not matched to a gene: 4. The DNA of the CDR3 is TGCGCCAGCAGTCCCGGGACAGGGAATCAGCCCCAGCATTTT. It yields the protein CASSPGTGNQPQHF.

At least ten counts were recorded for this clone. V and J are TRBV24-1 and TRBJ2-1; 7 nucleotides agree with TRBD1. V was clipped by 5 bases and J by 9 bases; unmatched bases: 9. The CDR3 is 14 residues long. CDR1 is KGHDR and CDR2 is SFDVKD in the germline V gene. CDR3 sequence reads: CATSGDRATGEQFF. DNA of the CDR3: TGTGCCACCAGTGGAGACAGGGCGACGGGTGAGCAGTTCTTC.

This clone has a single count. The chain employs TRBV5-1 and TRBJ1-5; 7 positions match TRBD1. V lost 3 bases to trimming and J lost 7 bases; unmatched junction nucleotides: 4. CDR1 and CDR2 (germline): SGHRS, YFSETQ. This CDR3 is 13 amino acids long. This chain's CDR3 is CASSYRGGQPQHF. CDR3 DNA: TGCGCCAGCAGCTACAGGGGCGGCCAGCCCCAGCATTTT.

In its sample, this clone was seen once. The gene calls are TRBV20-1 and TRBJ2-1; no clear D gene. Germline V gene sequence: CDR1 DFQATT, CDR2 SNEGSKA (reference sequence). The CDR3 loop spans 12 amino acids. Trimming stripped 3 bases from V and 6 bases from J, with 9 bases between. CDR3 in DNA: TGCAGTGCTAGTCTGTCTAGCAATGAGCAGTTCTTC. Translated, it gives CSASLSSNEQFF.

This clone has ten or more counts. The V and J genes are TRBV29-1 and TRBJ2-6; no reliable D call. This CDR3 comprises 16 residues. From germline, CDR1 is SQVTM and CDR2 ANQGSEA. V was cut by 2 bases and J by 2 bases, with 13 bases left in between. The CDR3 DNA reads TGCAGCGTTGAATTTACAGAAGGGACTGGGGCCAACGTCCTGACTTTC. Translated: CSVEFTEGTGANVLTF.

Ten or more counts support this clone. This chain connects TRBV7-9 to TRBJ2-1, with D unresolved. This CDR3 comprises 16 residues. V shed 5 bases and J shed 4 bases, with 18 bases lying between them. CDR1 SEHNR and CDR2 FQNEAQ come from the germline V gene (reference sequence). DNA of the CDR3: TGTGCCAGCAGCCCACGGAAGGCTCAAATATACAATGAGCAGTTCTTC. Amino acid sequence: CASSPRKAQIYNEQFF.

By share, this clone ranks as medium-sized. This chain links TRBV6-6 with TRBJ1-2; 7 bases are shared with TRBD1. Germline trimming cut 3 bases from V and 4 bases from J; bases unmatched to any gene: 8. Germline V CDR1 and CDR2: MNHNY, SVGAGI (reference sequence). This CDR3 comprises 15 residues. This CDR3 reads CASSYSPGQSYGYTF. The CDR3, as DNA: TGTGCCAGCAGTTATTCCCCGGGACAGAGCTATGGCTACACCTTC.